This TCR beta chain came from a study of shared clonotypes between healthy human individuals. Study-level points and caveats: For sorted subsets, rarefaction showed incomplete sequencing despite large depth. Approximately 4.5% was the fraction of naive CD4 clonotypes found shared across a handful of donors. An effect of sequencing depth on clonotype sharing among donors was expected.

Here immunoSEQ multiplex PCR was the method, and the copy in TCRdb shows in-frame clones only, minus some. The table records 2 million to 2.5 million clones, 85% to 95% of them present only once. Note on this clone: Its antigen is as yet unknown.

What was sequenced was naive CD4+ T cells from PBMCs. Subset described: CD45RA+ positively selected. The sequence was obtained from a man aged 18 to 35 in good health. Some clones in this sample may be carry-over from other donors' samples.

CDR3 nucleotide sequence: TGTGCCATCAGTATAGACAGGGGAAGGTATGGCTACACCTTC. This encodes CAISIDRGRYGYTF. V and J are TRBV10-3 and TRBJ1-2; 8 nucleotides agree with TRBD1. The CDR3 spans 14 residues. V gave up 5 bases and J gave up 5 bases; unmatched junction bases: 7. The germline V gene has CDR1 ENHRY and CDR2 SYGVKD.